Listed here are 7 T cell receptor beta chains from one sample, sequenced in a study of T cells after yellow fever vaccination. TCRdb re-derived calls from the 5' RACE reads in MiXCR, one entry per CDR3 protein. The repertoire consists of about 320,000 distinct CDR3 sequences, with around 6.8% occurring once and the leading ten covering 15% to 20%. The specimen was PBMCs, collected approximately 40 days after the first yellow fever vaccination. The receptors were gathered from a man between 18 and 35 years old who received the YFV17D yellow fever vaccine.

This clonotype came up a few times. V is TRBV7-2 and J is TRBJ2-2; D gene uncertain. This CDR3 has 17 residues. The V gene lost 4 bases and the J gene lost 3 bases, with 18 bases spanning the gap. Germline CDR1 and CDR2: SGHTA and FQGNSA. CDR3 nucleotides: TGTGCCAGCAGCTCTCCGAACGACCATTTGGACACCGGGGAGCTGTTTTTT. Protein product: CASSSPNDHLDTGELFF.

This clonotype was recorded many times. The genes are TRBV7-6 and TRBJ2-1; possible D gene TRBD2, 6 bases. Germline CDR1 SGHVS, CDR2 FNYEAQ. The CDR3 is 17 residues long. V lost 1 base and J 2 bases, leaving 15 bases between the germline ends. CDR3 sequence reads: CASSLVVGTFTYNEQFF. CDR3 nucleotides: TGTGCCAGCAGCTTAGTCGTCGGGACTTTTACCTACAATGAGCAGTTCTTC.

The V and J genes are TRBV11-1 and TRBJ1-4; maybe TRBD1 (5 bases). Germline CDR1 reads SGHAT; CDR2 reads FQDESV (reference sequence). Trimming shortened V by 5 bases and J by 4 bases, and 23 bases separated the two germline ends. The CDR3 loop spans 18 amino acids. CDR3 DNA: TGTGCCAGCAGCCGGAGAATATACACGACAGACCATAATGAAAAACTGTTTTTT. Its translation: CASSRRIYTTDHNEKLFF.

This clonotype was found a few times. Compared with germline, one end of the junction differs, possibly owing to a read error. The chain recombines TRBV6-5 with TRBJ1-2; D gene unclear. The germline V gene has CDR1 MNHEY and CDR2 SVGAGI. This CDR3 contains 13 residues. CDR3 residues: CASSYSAGYVYTF. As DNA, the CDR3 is TGTGCCAGCAGTTACTCGGCTGGCTATGTCTACACCTTC.

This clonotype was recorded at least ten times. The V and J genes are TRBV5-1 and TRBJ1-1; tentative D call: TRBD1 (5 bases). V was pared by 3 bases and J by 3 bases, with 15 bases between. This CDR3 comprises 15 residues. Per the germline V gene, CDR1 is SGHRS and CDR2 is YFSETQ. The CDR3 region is CASSSGPPRDTEAFF. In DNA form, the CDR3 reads TGCGCCAGCAGCTCGGGACCCCCACGGGACACTGAAGCTTTCTTT.

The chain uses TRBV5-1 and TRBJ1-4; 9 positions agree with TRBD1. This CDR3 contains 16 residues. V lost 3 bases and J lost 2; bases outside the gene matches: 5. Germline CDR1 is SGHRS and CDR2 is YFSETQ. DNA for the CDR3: TGCGCCAGCAGCTGGCAAGGGACAGGGACTAATGAAAAACTGTTTTTT. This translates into CASSWQGTGTNEKLFF.

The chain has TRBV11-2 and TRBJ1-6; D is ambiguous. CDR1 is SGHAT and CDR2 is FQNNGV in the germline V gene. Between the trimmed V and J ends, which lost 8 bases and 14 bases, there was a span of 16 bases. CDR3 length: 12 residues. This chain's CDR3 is CASGESGMALHF. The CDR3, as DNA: TGTGCCAGCGGCGAGTCGGGGATGGCCCTCCACTTT.